The clone carrying this TCR beta chain was seen a few times. TCRdb re-called the RT-PCR reads with MiXCR, one entry per CDR3 protein. The sample includes about 540,000 distinct CDR3 sequences, approximately 24% of them seen just once. The record originates from a study of response to subunit inactivated influenza vaccine. The ends were cut back, 2 bases at V and 1 base at J, with 12 bases in the middle. CDR1 and CDR2 from the germline V gene are ENHRY and SYGVKD. The CDR3 loop spans 16 amino acids. These data were also filed under a second study, of T cells expressing NK-cell markers. That work adds: Libraries used 5'RACE template switching adding universal primer site and UMIs.

This receptor was obtained from a man in his fifties or sixties who received an inactivated influenza vaccine. Sequences were derived from CD4+ T cells sorted from PBMCs, sampled less than 13 days after vaccination. The chain uses TRBV10-3 and TRBJ2-4, with D uncertain. The DNA of the CDR3 is TGTGCCATCAGTGAGGTCGCCAACCGGGCCAAAAACATTCAGTACTTC. Amino acids: CAISEVANRAKNIQYF.